This TCR beta chain was recorded in a study of shared clonotypes between healthy human individuals. Across the whole study: Those who served as donors were two women and three men between the ages of 18 and 49. Researchers assigned three CD4 naive, three CD4 memory, two CD8 naive and one CD8 memory plate to each donor.

This CDR3 is 13 amino acids long. With 0 bases clipped from V and 13 bases from J, the junction kept 4 bases outside the gene matches. CDR1 and CDR2 from the germline V gene are SGHTA and FQGNSA. Study outcomes and limitations: Naive CD4 clonotype sharing across a few donors was roughly 5%. Non-shared clonotypes were found to have lower generation probabilities than the clonotypes that were shared by all four of the sorted-subset donors.

Note on this clone: Its antigen remains unknown.

Measured with immunoSEQ multiplex PCR; TCRdb has only the in-frame clones, and not every one. Of roughly 1,100,000 clones listed, about 75% are singletons. This TCR was recovered from a man younger than 30 in good health. The rearrangement uses TRBV7-2 and TRBJ2-1, with 9 bases lining up with TRBD2. The sample consisted of memory CD4+ T cells sorted from blood. Documented subset: CD45RA-negative fraction. CDR3 in DNA: TGTGCCAGCAGCTTAGCTCGAGCGGGAGGTCAGTTCTTC. Protein product: CASSLARAGGQFF.